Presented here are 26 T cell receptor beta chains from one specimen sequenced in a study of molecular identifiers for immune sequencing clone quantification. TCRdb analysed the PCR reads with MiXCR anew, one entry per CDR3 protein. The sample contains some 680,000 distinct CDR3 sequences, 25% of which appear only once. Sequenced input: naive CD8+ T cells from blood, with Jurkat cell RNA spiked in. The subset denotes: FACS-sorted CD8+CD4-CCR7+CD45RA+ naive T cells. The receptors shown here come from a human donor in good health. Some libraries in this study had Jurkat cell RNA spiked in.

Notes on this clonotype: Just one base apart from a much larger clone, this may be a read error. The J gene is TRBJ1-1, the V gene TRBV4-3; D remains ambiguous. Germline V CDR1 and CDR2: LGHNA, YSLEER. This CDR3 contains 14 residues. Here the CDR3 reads CASRQDRTLSEAFF. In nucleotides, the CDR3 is TGCGCCAGCAGGCAAGATAGGACCTTGAGTGAAGCTTTCTTT.

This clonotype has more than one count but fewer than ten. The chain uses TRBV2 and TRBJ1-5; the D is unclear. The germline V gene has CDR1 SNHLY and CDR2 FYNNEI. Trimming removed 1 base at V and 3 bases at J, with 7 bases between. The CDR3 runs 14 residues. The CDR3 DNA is TGTGCCAGCAGTGAAGAGGTCCACAATCAGCCCCAGCATTTT. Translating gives CASSEEVHNQPQHF.

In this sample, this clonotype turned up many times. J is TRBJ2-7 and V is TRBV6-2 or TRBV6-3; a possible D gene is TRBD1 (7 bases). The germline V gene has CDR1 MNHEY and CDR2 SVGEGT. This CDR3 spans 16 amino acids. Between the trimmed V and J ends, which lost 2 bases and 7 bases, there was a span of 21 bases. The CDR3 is CASSYDLRGLRGEQYF. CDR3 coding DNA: TGTGCCAGCAGTTACGACTTGAGGGGACTCAGGGGGGAGCAGTACTTC.

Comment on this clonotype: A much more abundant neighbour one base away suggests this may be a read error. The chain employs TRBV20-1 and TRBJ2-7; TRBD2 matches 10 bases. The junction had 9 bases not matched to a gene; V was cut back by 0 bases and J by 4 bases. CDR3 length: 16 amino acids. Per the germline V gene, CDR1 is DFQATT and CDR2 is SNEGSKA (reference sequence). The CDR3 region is CSARDLGLAGDYEQYF. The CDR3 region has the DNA TGCAGTGCTAGAGATTTGGGGCTAGCGGGAGATTACGAGCAGTACTTC.

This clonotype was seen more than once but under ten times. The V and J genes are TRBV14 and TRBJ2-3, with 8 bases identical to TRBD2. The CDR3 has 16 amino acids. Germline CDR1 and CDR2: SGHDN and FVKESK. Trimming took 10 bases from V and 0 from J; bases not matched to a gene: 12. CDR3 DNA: TGTGCCATCTCCCCGGGGGGGAGGGATAGCACAGATACGCAGTATTTT. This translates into CAISPGGRDSTDTQYF.

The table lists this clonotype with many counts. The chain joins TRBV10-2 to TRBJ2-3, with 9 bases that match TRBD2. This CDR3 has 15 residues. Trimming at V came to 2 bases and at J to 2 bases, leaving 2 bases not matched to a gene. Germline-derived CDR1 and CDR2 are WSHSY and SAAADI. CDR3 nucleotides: TGCGCCAGCAGTGAGGCTAGCGGGGTCACAGATACGCAGTATTTT. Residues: CASSEASGVTDTQYF.

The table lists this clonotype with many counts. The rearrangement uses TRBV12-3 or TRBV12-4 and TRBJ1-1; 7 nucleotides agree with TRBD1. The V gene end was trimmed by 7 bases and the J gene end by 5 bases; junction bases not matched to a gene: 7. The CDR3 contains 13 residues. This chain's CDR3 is CASTPRGLTEAFF. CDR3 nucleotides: TGTGCCAGCACCCCAAGGGGGCTGACTGAAGCTTTCTTT.

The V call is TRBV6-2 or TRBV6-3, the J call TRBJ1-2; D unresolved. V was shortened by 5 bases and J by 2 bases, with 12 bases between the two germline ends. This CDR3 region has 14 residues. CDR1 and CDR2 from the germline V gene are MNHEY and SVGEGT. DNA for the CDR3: TGTGCCAGCAGTCGGATGGACGGAAACTATGGCTACACCTTC. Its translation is CASSRMDGNYGYTF.

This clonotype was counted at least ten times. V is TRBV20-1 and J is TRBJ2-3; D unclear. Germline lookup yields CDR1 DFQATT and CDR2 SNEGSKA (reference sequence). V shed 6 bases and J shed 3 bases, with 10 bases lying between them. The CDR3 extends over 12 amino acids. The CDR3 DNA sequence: TGCAGTGCGGTTGGACGAACAGATACGCAGTATTTT. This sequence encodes CSAVGRTDTQYF.

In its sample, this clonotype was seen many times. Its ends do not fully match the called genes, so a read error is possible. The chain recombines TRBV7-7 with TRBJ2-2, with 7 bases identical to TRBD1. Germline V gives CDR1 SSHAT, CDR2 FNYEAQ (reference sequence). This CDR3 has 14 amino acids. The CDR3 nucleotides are TGTGCTAGCAGCCTACAGGGGATGGCCGGGGAGCTGTTTTTT. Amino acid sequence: CASSLQGMAGELFF.

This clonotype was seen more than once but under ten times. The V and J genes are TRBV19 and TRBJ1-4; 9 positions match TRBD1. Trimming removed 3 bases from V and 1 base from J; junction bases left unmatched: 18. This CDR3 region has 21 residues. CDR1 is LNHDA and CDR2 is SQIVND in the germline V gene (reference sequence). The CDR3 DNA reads TGTGCCAGTAGTATCCGGGACAGGGAAAAAGGAACCATATTAACTAATGAAAAACTGTTTTTT. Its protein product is CASSIRDREKGTILTNEKLFF.

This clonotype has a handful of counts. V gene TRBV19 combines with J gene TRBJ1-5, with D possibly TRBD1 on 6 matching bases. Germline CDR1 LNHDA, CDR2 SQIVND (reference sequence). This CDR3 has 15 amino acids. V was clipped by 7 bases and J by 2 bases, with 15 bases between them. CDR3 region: CASTQQGDGNQPQHF. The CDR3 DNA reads TGTGCCAGTACCCAACAGGGAGATGGCAATCAGCCCCAGCATTTT.

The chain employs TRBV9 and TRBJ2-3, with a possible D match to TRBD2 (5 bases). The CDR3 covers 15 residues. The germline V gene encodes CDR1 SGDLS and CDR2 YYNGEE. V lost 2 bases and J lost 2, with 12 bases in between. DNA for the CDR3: TGTGCCAGCAGCGTCGGGGAAACTAACACAGATACGCAGTATTTT. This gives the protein CASSVGETNTDTQYF.

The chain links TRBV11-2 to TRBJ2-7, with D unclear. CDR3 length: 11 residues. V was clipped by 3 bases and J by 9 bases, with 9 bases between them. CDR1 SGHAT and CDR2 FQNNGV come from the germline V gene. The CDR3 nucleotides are TGTGCCAGCAGCTTGCTCAGCGTGCAGTACTTC. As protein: CASSLLSVQYF.

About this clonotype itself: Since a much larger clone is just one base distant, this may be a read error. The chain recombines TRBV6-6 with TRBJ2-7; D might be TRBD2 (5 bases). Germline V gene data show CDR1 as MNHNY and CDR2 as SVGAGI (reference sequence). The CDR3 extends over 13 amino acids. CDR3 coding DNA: TGTGCCAGCACCCTAGGACTGGCCTACGAGCGGTACTTC. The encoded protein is CASTLGLAYERYF.

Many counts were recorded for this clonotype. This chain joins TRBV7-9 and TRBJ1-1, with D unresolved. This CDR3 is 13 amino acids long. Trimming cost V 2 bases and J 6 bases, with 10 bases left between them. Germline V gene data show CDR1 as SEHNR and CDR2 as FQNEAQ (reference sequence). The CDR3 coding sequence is TGTGCCAGCAGCTTATCAGAGTCACCTGAAGCTTTCTTT. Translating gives CASSLSESPEAFF.

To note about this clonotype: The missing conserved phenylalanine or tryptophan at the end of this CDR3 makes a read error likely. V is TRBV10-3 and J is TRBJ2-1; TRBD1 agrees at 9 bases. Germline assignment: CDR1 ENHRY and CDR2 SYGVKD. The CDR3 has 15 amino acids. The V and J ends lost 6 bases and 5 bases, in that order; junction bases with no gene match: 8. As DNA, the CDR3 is TGTGCCATCAGCAACCCGGGACAGGGTAACAATGAGCAGTTCCTC. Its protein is CAISNPGQGNNEQFL.

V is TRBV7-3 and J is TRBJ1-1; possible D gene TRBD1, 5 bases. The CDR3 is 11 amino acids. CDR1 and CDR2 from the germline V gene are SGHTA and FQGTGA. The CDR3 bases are TGTGCAAGCTCGACAGACACAGAAGTCTTCTTT. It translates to CASSTDTEVFF.

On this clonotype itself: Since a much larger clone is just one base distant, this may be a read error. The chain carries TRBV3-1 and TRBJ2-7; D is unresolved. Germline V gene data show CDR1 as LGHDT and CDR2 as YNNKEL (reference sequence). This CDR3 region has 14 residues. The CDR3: CASSPTALSYEQCF. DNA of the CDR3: TGTGCCAGCAGCCCAACAGCGCTCTCCTACGAGCAGTGCTTC.

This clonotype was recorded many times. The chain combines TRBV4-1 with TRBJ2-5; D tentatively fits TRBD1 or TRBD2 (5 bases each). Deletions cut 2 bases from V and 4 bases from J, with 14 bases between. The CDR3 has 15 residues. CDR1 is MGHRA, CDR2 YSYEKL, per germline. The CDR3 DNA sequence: TGCGCCAGCAGCCAAACCTCAGGGACCCGAGAGACCCAGTACTTC. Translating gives CASSQTSGTRETQYF.

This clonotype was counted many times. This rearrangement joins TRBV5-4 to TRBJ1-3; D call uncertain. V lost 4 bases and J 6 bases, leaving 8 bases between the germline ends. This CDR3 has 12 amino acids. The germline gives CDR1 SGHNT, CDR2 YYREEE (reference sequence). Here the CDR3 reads CASSDTANTIYF. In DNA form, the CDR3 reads TGTGCCAGCAGCGACACCGCAAACACCATATATTTT.

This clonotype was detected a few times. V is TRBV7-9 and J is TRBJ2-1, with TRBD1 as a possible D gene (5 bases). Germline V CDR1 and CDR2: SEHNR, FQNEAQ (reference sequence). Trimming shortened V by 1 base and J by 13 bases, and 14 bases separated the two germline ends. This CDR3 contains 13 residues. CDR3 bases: TGTGCCAGCAGCTTAGAGTCTGGGGCGTACCAGTTCTTC. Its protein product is CASSLESGAYQFF.

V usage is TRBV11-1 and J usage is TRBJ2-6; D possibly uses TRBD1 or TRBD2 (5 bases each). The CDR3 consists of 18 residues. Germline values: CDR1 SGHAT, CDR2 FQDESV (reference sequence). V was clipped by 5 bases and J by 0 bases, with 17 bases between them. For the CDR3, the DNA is TGTGCCAGCAGCCCAGATGTTGGGACGAGCTCTGGGGCCAACGTCCTGACTTTC. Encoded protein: CASSPDVGTSSGANVLTF.

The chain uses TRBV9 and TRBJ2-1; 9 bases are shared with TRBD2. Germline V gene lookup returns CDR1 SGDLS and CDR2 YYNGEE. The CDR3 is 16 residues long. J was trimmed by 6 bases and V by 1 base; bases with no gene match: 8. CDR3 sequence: CASSVSGGGAFNEQFF. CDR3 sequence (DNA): TGTGCCAGCAGCGTATCGGGCGGGGGGGCCTTCAATGAGCAGTTCTTC.

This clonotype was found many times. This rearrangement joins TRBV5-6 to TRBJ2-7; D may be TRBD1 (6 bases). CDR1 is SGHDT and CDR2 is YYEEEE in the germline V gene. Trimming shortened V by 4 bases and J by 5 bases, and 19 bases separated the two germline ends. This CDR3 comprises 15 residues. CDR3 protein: CASSPGWTAGNEQYF. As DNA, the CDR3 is TGTGCCAGCAGCCCGGGGTGGACAGCTGGTAACGAGCAGTACTTC. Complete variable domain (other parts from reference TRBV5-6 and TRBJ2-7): DAGVTQSPTHLIKTRGQQVTLRCSPKSGHDTVSWYQQALGQGPQFIFQYYEEEERQRGNFPDRFSGHQFPNYSSELNVNALLLGDSALYLCASSPGWTAGNEQYFGPGTRLTVT.

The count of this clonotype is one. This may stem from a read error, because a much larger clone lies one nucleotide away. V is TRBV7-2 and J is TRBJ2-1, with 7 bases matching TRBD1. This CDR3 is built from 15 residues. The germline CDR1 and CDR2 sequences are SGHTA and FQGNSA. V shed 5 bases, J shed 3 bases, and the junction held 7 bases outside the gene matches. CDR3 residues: CASSISNRGYNEQFF. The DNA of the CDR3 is TGTGCCAGCAGCATCTCGAACAGGGGCTACAATGAGCAGTTCTTC.